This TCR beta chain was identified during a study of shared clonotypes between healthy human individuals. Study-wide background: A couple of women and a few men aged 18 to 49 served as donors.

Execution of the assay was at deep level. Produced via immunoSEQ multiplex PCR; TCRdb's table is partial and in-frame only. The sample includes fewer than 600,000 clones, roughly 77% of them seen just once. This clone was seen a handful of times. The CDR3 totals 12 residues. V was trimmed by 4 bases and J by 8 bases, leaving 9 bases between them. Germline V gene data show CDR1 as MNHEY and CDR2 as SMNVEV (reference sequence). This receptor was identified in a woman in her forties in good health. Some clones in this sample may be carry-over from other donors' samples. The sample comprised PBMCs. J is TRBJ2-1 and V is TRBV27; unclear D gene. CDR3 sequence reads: CASSSTNDEQFF. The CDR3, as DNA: TGTGCCAGCAGTTCCACTAACGATGAGCAGTTCTTC.